What follows are 29 T cell receptor beta chains derived from one specimen sequenced in a study of cytomegalovirus exposure and HLA in healthy donors. In the PCR, 60 Vbeta and 13 Jbeta primers were used. The table came from immunoSEQ multiplex PCR; TCRdb's copy has only in-frame clones and leaves some out. The clone table shows 150,000 to 200,000 clones, with the ten largest holding approximately 6.4%. The sequenced material came from PBMCs. Receptors were obtained from a man aged 25 to 40 in good health and CMV-seronegative.

This rearrangement joins TRBV10-3 to TRBJ1-2; D possibly corresponds to TRBD1 (5 bases). From germline, CDR1 is ENHRY and CDR2 SYGVKD. V was trimmed by 3 bases and J by 4 bases, leaving 12 bases between them. This CDR3 has 14 amino acids. CDR3: CAISEERQSYGYTF. CDR3 sequence (DNA): TGTGCCATCAGTGAAGAACGACAGAGCTATGGCTACACCTTC.

This chain links TRBV5-1 with TRBJ2-1; the match to TRBD2 covers 9 bases. The CDR3 is 15 residues long. J was trimmed by 9 bases and V by 4 bases; bases with no gene match: 11. Germline V gene lookup returns CDR1 SGHRS and CDR2 YFSETQ. The CDR3 nucleotides read TGCGCCAGCAGCGATCTAAAGCGGGAGGCAGGTGAGCAGTTCTTC. Its protein is CASSDLKREAGEQFF.

The V call is TRBV7-7, the J call TRBJ2-5, with 11 nucleotides matching TRBD2. The CDR3 extends over 15 amino acids. Germline loops: CDR1 SSHAT, CDR2 FNYEAQ (reference sequence). Losses at the gene ends were 5 bases for V and 2 bases for J; bases not matched to a gene: 4. In DNA, the CDR3 is TGTGCCAGCAGCCAAGTAGCGGGGGGGCAAGAGACCCAGTACTTC. Protein: CASSQVAGGQETQYF. Using reference TRBV7-7 and TRBJ2-5 for the parts outside the CDR3, the full variable domain is GAGVSQSPRYKVTKRGQDVTLRCDPISSHATLYWYQQALGQGPEFLTYFNYEAQPDKSGLPSDRFSAERPEGSISTLTIQRTEQRDSAMYRCASSQVAGGQETQYFGPGTRLLVL.

V is TRBV5-4 and J is TRBJ2-4; 7 positions match TRBD2. The CDR3 runs to 17 residues. With 4 bases clipped from V and 1 base from J, the junction kept 11 bases outside the gene matches. CDR1 and CDR2 (germline): SGHNT, YYREEE (reference sequence). CDR3 in DNA: TGTGCCAGCAGCGTCCAGGGCGGGAGCTTGGCCAAAAACATTCAGTACTTC. Translating gives CASSVQGGSLAKNIQYF.

The chain carries TRBV15 and TRBJ2-7; perhaps TRBD1 as D (6 bases). V dropped 1 base and J dropped 6 bases, with 7 bases sitting between them. Germline loops: CDR1 LNHNV, CDR2 YYDKDF (reference sequence). This CDR3 is 12 amino acids long. The CDR3 DNA sequence: TGTGCCACCAGCAGAGGCAGGGGCGAGCAGTACTTC. Translation: CATSRGRGEQYF. Full variable domain (missing parts from reference TRBV15 and TRBJ2-7): DAMVIQNPRYQVTQFGKPVTLSCSQTLNHNVMYWYQQKSSQAPKLLFHYYDKDFNNEADTPDNFQSRRPNTSFCFLDIRSPGLGDTAMYLCATSRGRGEQYFGPGTRLTVT.

The chain combines TRBV4-3 with TRBJ2-7, with D possibly being TRBD2 (6 bases). This CDR3 is 15 amino acids long. CDR1 is LGHNA, CDR2 YSLEER, per germline. Trimming left V 0 bases short and J 2 bases short, with 11 bases between. The CDR3 loop reads CASSQESTGAYEQYF. The CDR3 DNA is TGCGCCAGCAGCCAAGAGAGCACGGGAGCCTACGAGCAGTACTTC.

Notes on this clone: Other DNA sequences in the sample encode the same CDR3. The chain joins TRBV30 to TRBJ2-7; tentative D call: TRBD1 (5 bases). The CDR3 has 12 residues. Looked up from germline, CDR1 is GTSNPN and CDR2 is SVGIG (reference sequence). Trimming left V 0 bases short and J 6 bases short, with 9 bases between. The chain's CDR3 is CAWSVQGVEQYF. DNA for the CDR3: TGTGCCTGGAGTGTACAAGGGGTCGAGCAGTACTTC. The full variable domain, its missing parts supplied by reference TRBV30 and TRBJ2-7, is SQTIHQWPATLVQPVGSPLSLECTVEGTSNPNLYWYRQAAGRGLQLLFYSVGIGQISSEVPQNLSASRPQDRQFILSSKKLLLSDSGFYLCAWSVQGVEQYFGPGTRLTVT.

This chain links TRBV19 with TRBJ2-3; 11 nucleotides line up with TRBD2. J gave up 1 base and V 5 bases, and 2 bases lay outside the gene matches. The germline gives CDR1 LNHDA, CDR2 SQIVND (reference sequence). This CDR3 is built from 15 residues. CDR3 in DNA: TGTGCCAGTAGTTCGGGACTAGCGGGCACAGATACGCAGTATTTT. Its protein product is CASSSGLAGTDTQYF.

The V gene is TRBV7-9, the J gene TRBJ2-5; D unclear. The last part of the DNA fits TRBJ2-7 better; the J call may be wrong. Germline lookup yields CDR1 SEHNR and CDR2 FQNEAQ (reference sequence). The CDR3 length is 11 residues. CDR3 sequence: CASSLLYEQYF. In nucleotides, the CDR3 is TGTGCCAGCAGCCTCCTCTACGAGCAGTACTTC.

The gene calls are TRBV11-2 and TRBJ2-7; TRBD1 agrees at 9 bases. The junction had 8 bases not matched to a gene; V was cut back by 4 bases and J by 4 bases. CDR3 size: 15 residues. Germline loops: CDR1 SGHAT, CDR2 FQNNGV. The CDR3 bases are TGTGCCAGCAGCTCGCCGGGACAGGGAGTTTACGAGCAGTACTTC. The encoded protein is CASSSPGQGVYEQYF.

This rearrangement joins TRBV28 to TRBJ2-7; 10 positions agree with TRBD1. From germline, CDR1 is MDHEN and CDR2 SYDVKM. The V gene end was trimmed by 5 bases and the J gene end by 11 bases; junction bases not matched to a gene: 6. This CDR3 has 12 residues. The CDR3: CASSPPGTGEYF. In DNA, the CDR3 is TGTGCCAGCAGTCCCCCCGGGACAGGGGAGTACTTC.

The V call is TRBV10-3, the J call TRBJ2-1; 8 bases are a match to TRBD1. V dropped 9 bases and J dropped 7; count of bases not matched to a gene: 5. Germline V lookup: CDR1 ENHRY, CDR2 SYGVKD. There are 12 residues in the CDR3. The CDR3 sequence is CAIRDRGNEQFF. As DNA, the CDR3 is TGTGCCATTCGCGACAGGGGAAATGAGCAGTTCTTC.

The chain couples TRBV9 to TRBJ1-3; 10 nucleotides align to TRBD1. CDR1 and CDR2 (germline): SGDLS, YYNGEE. The V gene end was trimmed by 0 bases and the J gene end by 4 bases; junction bases not matched to a gene: 1. The CDR3 runs 15 residues. The CDR3 DNA reads TGTGCCAGCAGCGTAGGACAGGGGGCGGGAAACACCATATATTTT. Encoded protein: CASSVGQGAGNTIYF.

This chain joins TRBV18 and TRBJ1-4; TRBD1 matches at 7 bases. This CDR3 has 15 residues. J lost 4 bases, V lost 4 bases, and 6 bases had no gene match. Germline V CDR1 and CDR2: KGHSH, LQKENI. The CDR3 protein is CASSQYGQVNEKLFF. The CDR3 DNA follows: TGTGCCAGCTCACAATATGGACAGGTTAATGAAAAACTGTTTTTT.

The chain carries TRBV7-2 and TRBJ1-5, with D possibly TRBD1 on 6 matching bases. CDR1 is SGHTA, CDR2 FQGNSA, per germline. Deletions cut 2 bases from V and 2 bases from J, with 10 bases between. The CDR3 has 15 residues. The CDR3 DNA reads as TGTGCCAGCAGCTTAAGACAGGAGGGCAATCAGCCCCAGCATTTT. It specifies CASSLRQEGNQPQHF.

The CDR3 sequence is CASSGGQGTEQYF. Here the CDR3 DNA reads TGTGCCAGCAGCGGGGGACAGGGTACCGAGCAGTACTTC. This sequence joins TRBV27 and TRBJ2-7, with 9 positions matching TRBD1. V shed 6 bases and J 6 bases; nucleotides not matched to a gene: 6. Germline assignment: CDR1 MNHEY and CDR2 SMNVEV (reference sequence). This CDR3 has 13 residues.

The genes are TRBV7-9 and TRBJ2-2, with 13 bases fitting TRBD2. Germline CDR1 reads SEHNR; CDR2 reads FQNEAQ (reference sequence). The CDR3 consists of 16 residues. The J segment lost 7 bases and the V segment lost 5 bases, leaving 7 bases of the junction unmatched. The CDR3 nucleotides read TGTGCCAGCAGCCCTCGACTAGCGGGAGGTTACGGGGAGCTGTTTTTT. This encodes CASSPRLAGGYGELFF. The full variable domain, rest sourced from reference TRBV7-9 and TRBJ2-2, is DTGVSQNPRHKITKRGQNVTFRCDPISEHNRLYWYRQTLGQGPEFLTYFQNEAQLEKSRLLSDRFSAERPKGSFSTLEIQRTEQGDSAMYLCASSPRLAGGYGELFFGEGSRLTVL.

CDR3 coding DNA: TGTGCCAGCAGCTTAGACGAGCGTATACTCTTCTCCTACGAGCAGTACTTC. Protein product: CASSLDERILFSYEQYF. The rearrangement uses TRBV7-8 and TRBJ2-7, with D unclear. Deletions cut 1 base from V and 0 bases from J, with 16 bases between. The CDR3 runs to 17 residues. CDR1 SGHVS and CDR2 FQNEAQ come from the germline V gene.

The genes are TRBV5-4 and TRBJ1-1; 7 bases map to TRBD1. The germline V gene encodes CDR1 SGHNT and CDR2 YYREEE (reference sequence). With 1 base clipped from V and 3 bases from J, the junction kept 3 bases outside the gene matches. The CDR3 is made up of 14 amino acids. CDR3 amino acids: CASSLPQGYTEAFF. CDR3 in DNA: TGTGCCAGCAGCTTGCCACAGGGGTACACTGAAGCTTTCTTT.

This CDR3 reads CASSIGQGDGYTEAFF. The DNA of the CDR3 is TGTGCCAGTAGTATAGGACAGGGAGACGGGTACACTGAAGCTTTCTTT. The chain is built from TRBV19 and TRBJ1-1; 7 nucleotides match TRBD1. The CDR3 runs 16 residues. With V trimmed by 1 base and J by 3 bases, 8 bases remained unmatched. Germline CDR1 LNHDA, CDR2 SQIVND (reference sequence).

The chain has TRBV18 and TRBJ1-2; 8 bases match TRBD1. With V trimmed by 6 bases and J by 0 bases, 6 bases remained unmatched. The CDR3 covers 15 residues. Germline CDR1 reads KGHSH; CDR2 reads LQKENI. The CDR3 loop reads CASSPVDRANYGYTF. Here the CDR3 DNA reads TGTGCCAGCTCTCCGGTGGACAGGGCTAACTATGGCTACACCTTC.

The chain joins TRBV27 to TRBJ1-2, with D maybe TRBD1 (5 bases). Germline V CDR1 and CDR2: MNHEY, SMNVEV (reference sequence). This CDR3 has 11 residues. The ends were cut back, 5 bases at V and 4 bases at J, with 5 bases in the middle. CDR3 in amino acids: CASSRGYGYTF. CDR3 DNA sequence: TGTGCCAGCAGTAGGGGCTATGGCTACACCTTC.

V is TRBV11-3 and J is TRBJ2-7, with 7 bases lining up with TRBD1. Trimming cost V 4 bases and J 0 bases; bases outside gene matches: 15. Germline CDR1 SGHNT, CDR2 YENEEA. The CDR3 totals 18 residues. CDR3 in amino acids: CASSSGSPGTESSYEQYF. The CDR3 DNA is TGTGCCAGCAGCTCGGGATCACCCGGGACAGAGAGCTCCTACGAGCAGTACTTC. Full variable domain (remainder filled in from reference TRBV11-3 and TRBJ2-7): EAGVVQSPRYKIIEKKQPVAFWCNPISGHNTLYWYLQNLGQGPELLIRYENEEAVDDSQLPKDRFSAERLKGVDSTLKIQPAELGDSAVYLCASSSGSPGTESSYEQYFGPGTRLTVT.

This chain uses TRBV7-9 with TRBJ2-1; 7 bases align to TRBD2. V lost 2 bases to trimming and J lost 2 bases; unmatched junction nucleotides: 3. Germline V gene data show CDR1 as SEHNR and CDR2 as FQNEAQ (reference sequence). CDR3 length equals 15 residues. The CDR3 bases are TGTGCCAGCAGCTTAAATGGACTAGCCTACAATGAGCAGTTCTTC. It specifies CASSLNGLAYNEQFF.

V and J are TRBV7-9 and TRBJ2-1; a weak D match, TRBD2 (5 bases). This CDR3 is 13 amino acids long. The V and J ends lost 2 bases and 7 bases respectively, with 9 bases between them. Germline V CDR1 and CDR2: SEHNR, FQNEAQ (reference sequence). The CDR3 DNA reads TGTGCCAGCAGCTTATCACGGGGAAATGAGCAGTTCTTC. Its translation: CASSLSRGNEQFF.

The chain employs TRBV30 and TRBJ2-7; D is perhaps TRBD1 (5 bases). Trimming removed 5 bases at V and 4 bases at J, with 18 bases between. This CDR3 region has 14 residues. Germline values: CDR1 GTSNPN, CDR2 SVGIG (reference sequence). CDR3 protein: CAWSPPAGQYEQYF. CDR3 nucleotide sequence: TGTGCCTGGTCCCCCCCCGCAGGGCAGTACGAGCAGTACTTC.

The chain is built from TRBV14 and TRBJ2-1; the match to TRBD2 covers 12 bases. V dropped 1 base and J dropped 4; count of bases not matched to a gene: 5. Germline loops: CDR1 SGHDN, CDR2 FVKESK. This CDR3 region has 17 residues. The CDR3 sequence: CASSQGASGRAYNEQFF. CDR3 nucleotides: TGTGCCAGCAGCCAAGGGGCTAGCGGGAGGGCTTACAATGAGCAGTTCTTC.

The genes are TRBV9 and TRBJ1-1; unclear D gene. Per germline, CDR1 SGDLS and CDR2 YYNGEE. The ends were cut back, 6 bases at V and 0 bases at J, with 6 bases in the middle. The CDR3 is 12 residues long. The CDR3 DNA reads TGTGCCAGCACCCAATTGAACACTGAAGCTTTCTTT. It translates to CASTQLNTEAFF.

The chain carries TRBV11-3 and TRBJ1-1, with TRBD1 matching 8 bases. Unmatched junction bases numbered 10, after V lost 4 bases and J lost 0 bases. This CDR3 region has 17 residues. Per germline, CDR1 SGHNT and CDR2 YENEEA. Written as DNA, the CDR3 is TGTGCCAGCAGCTCCGGACAGGGTACCGGCATGAACACTGAAGCTTTCTTT. It translates to CASSSGQGTGMNTEAFF.